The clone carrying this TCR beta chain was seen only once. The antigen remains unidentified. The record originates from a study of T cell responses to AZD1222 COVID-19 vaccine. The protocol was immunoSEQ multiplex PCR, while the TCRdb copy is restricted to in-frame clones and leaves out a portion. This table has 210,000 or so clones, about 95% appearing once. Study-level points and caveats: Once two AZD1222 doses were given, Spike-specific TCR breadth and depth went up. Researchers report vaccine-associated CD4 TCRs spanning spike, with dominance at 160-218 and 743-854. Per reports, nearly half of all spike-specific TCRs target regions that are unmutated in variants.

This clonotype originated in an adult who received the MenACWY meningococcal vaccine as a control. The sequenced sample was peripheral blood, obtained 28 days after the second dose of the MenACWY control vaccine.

The CDR3 sequence: CASSLTTEGQPQHF. For the CDR3, the DNA is TGTGCCAGCAGTTTAACGACAGAAGGTCAGCCCCAGCATTTT. The chain has TRBV28 and TRBJ1-5, with D perhaps matching TRBD1 (5 bases). The V gene lost 2 bases and the J gene lost 6 bases, with 11 bases spanning the gap. The CDR3 has 14 residues. Germline-derived CDR1 and CDR2 are MDHEN and SYDVKM.